Only a few counts were recorded for the clone carrying this T cell receptor (beta chain). Amplification yielded TCR beta CDR3 regions, with RNA transcripts as the source. HTBI primers were used for first-round RT-PCR of the TCR CDR3. TCRdb re-called the multiplex PCR reads through MiXCR, storing one row per CDR3 protein. The top ten hold under 7% of the sample, which has hundreds of thousands of distinct CDR3 sequences, roughly 14% seen once. The sample comes from a study of T cells in Graves' hyperthyroidism and ophthalmopathy. V lost 4 bases and J 5 bases, leaving 13 bases between the germline ends. The germline V gene encodes CDR1 SGHTS and CDR2 YDEGEE. The CDR3 is 14 amino acids.

The specimen sequenced was blood. The chain joins TRBV5-8 to TRBJ1-5; D possibly corresponds to TRBD1 (5 bases). This TCR was recovered from a woman aged 25 to 39 with Graves' hyperthyroidism that later progressed to Graves' ophthalmopathy. The CDR3: CASSPGWGDQPQHF. Here the CDR3 DNA reads TGTGCCAGCAGCCCTGGATGGGGGGATCAGCCCCAGCATTTT.